What follows describes a single TCR beta chain. The antigen is unknown. An Oncomine TCR Beta short-read assay was used to sequence the DNA from cultured CD4+ T cells. One entry per CDR3 protein results from TCRdb running MiXCR on the PCR reads. The sample comprises 20,000 to 25,000 distinct CDR3 sequences, roughly two fifths of which are singletons, and about 5% rests with the top ten. The data belong to a study of vaccination and CD4 T cells after COVID-19. The sample's treatment: 10-day PBMC culture with coronavirus spike peptide pools or control peptides (ViraFEST assay). Peptide pools at approximately 9.9 ug/ml and IL-2 at around 10 IU/ml were added to cultures of a few million PBMCs per well. The germline CDR1 and CDR2 sequences are DFQATT and SNEGSKA (reference sequence). This CDR3 has 15 amino acids. Trimming removed 6 bases from V and 2 bases from J, with 19 bases in between.

The material sequenced was CD4+ T cells from blood, cultured in vitro, taken before SARS-CoV-2 vaccination. V and J are TRBV20-1 and TRBJ1-1; D is undetermined. The receptor was isolated from a human donor who had recovered from COVID-19. The CDR3 loop reads CSAPSAGRPNTEAFF. CDR3 sequence (DNA): TGCAGTGCCCCCTCGGCAGGTCGACCTAACACTGAAGCTTTCTTT.